The 24 T cell receptor beta chains listed next were all sequenced from one sample in a study of T cells in localized non-small cell lung cancer. TCRdb's copy holds only in-frame clones and misses some; the assay was immunoSEQ multiplex PCR. Of roughly 1,900 clones listed, over 15% were seen once; the top ten hold approximately 20%. Material: lung tumor tissue, obtained before any cancer treatment. Receptor source: a man aged 40-75 years with stage I lung adenocarcinoma.

This clone appeared a few times. The rearrangement uses TRBV9 and TRBJ1-4, with D uncertain. The germline CDR1 and CDR2 sequences are SGDLS and YYNGEE. This CDR3 is built from 14 residues. V dropped 6 bases and J dropped 6 bases, with 15 bases sitting between them. CDR3 protein: CASKSSLSDEKLFF. In nucleotides, the CDR3 is TGTGCCAGCAAGTCTAGCCTCAGTGATGAAAAACTGTTTTTT.

This clone was observed a handful of times. This chain links TRBV9 with TRBJ1-1; D not resolved. Per the germline V gene, CDR1 is SGDLS and CDR2 is YYNGEE. CDR3 length: 13 residues. V gave up 0 bases and J gave up 1 base, with 4 bases separating them. Here the CDR3 reads CASSVDRNTEAFF. Here the CDR3 DNA reads TGTGCCAGCAGCGTAGACAGGAACACTGAAGCTTTCTTT.

This sequence joins TRBV19 and TRBJ2-4; D is possibly TRBD1 (7 bases). Germline V lookup: CDR1 LNHDA, CDR2 SQIVND (reference sequence). This CDR3 has 19 amino acids. V was pared by 3 bases and J by 0 bases, with 21 bases between. The CDR3 sequence: CASSIRTGKGGLAKNIQYF. CDR3 bases: TGTGCCAGTAGTATTCGGACAGGTAAGGGGGGTCTAGCCAAAAACATTCAGTACTTC. Using reference TRBV19 and TRBJ2-4 for the parts outside the CDR3, the full variable domain is DGGITQSPKYLFRKEGQNVTLSCEQNLNHDAMYWYRQDPGQGLRLIYYSQIVNDFQKGDIAEGYSVSREKKESFPLTVTSAQKNPTAFYLCASSIRTGKGGLAKNIQYFGAGTRLSVL.

Worth noting for this clone: The junction departs from germline at one end; a sequencing error may be responsible. The genes are TRBV18 and TRBJ2-2, with a weak D call TRBD2 (5 bases). This CDR3 region has 12 residues. Germline CDR1 reads KGHSH; CDR2 reads LQKENI. The CDR3 spells CASSPLAGELFF. CDR3 coding DNA: TGTGCCAGCTCGCCACTAGCCGGGGAGCTGTTTTTT.

The gene calls are TRBV15 and TRBJ1-4, with 11 nucleotides matching TRBD1. The CDR3 loop spans 16 amino acids. CDR1 is LNHNV and CDR2 is YYDKDF in the germline V gene (reference sequence). J lost 7 bases, V lost 3 bases, and 7 bases had no gene match. The CDR3 DNA reads as TGTGCCACCAGCAGTGAAACCGGGACAGGGGGTGAAAAACTGTTTTTT. This encodes CATSSETGTGGEKLFF.

This clone was found a few times. The CDR3 loop is CASSQAGVPNTEAFF. In nucleotides, the CDR3 is TGCGCCAGCAGCCAGGCCGGGGTGCCGAACACTGAAGCTTTCTTT. V gene TRBV5-1 combines with J gene TRBJ1-1; D call uncertain. The CDR3 consists of 15 residues. Germline V gene data show CDR1 as SGHRS and CDR2 as YFSETQ. V lost 4 bases and J 1 base, leaving 14 bases between the germline ends.

This clone was seen only a few times. The chain uses TRBV18 and TRBJ1-6; TRBD1 matches at 10 bases. CDR1 and CDR2 (germline): KGHSH, LQKENI. The V segment lost 5 bases and the J segment 9 bases; nucleotides outside the gene matches: 4. CDR3 size: 14 residues. The CDR3 spells CASSTWDRGSPLHF. CDR3 DNA: TGTGCCAGCTCAACCTGGGACAGGGGTTCACCCCTCCACTTT.

There are a few counts of this clone. This rearrangement joins TRBV11-3 to TRBJ2-1; 12 nucleotides line up with TRBD2. Per the germline V gene, CDR1 is SGHNT and CDR2 is YENEEA. V dropped 4 bases and J dropped 10; count of bases not matched to a gene: 14. The CDR3 has 17 residues. CDR3 in amino acids: CASSSRLAGAREKEQFF. The CDR3 region has the DNA TGTGCCAGCAGCTCCCGACTAGCGGGAGCGAGGGAAAAGGAGCAGTTCTTC.

The rearrangement links TRBV5-1 to TRBJ2-5; TRBD2 is a possible D gene (6 bases). Germline CDR1 reads SGHRS; CDR2 reads YFSETQ. The CDR3 has 14 residues. V lost 2 bases and J 5 bases, leaving 13 bases between the germline ends. DNA for the CDR3: TGCGCCAGCAGCTTAGGTGGGAGGTATGAGACCCAGTACTTC. Amino acids: CASSLGGRYETQYF.

This clone qualifies as medium-sized. The chain couples TRBV11-3 to TRBJ2-5, with 8 bases identical to TRBD1. Unmatched junction bases numbered 4, after V lost 2 bases and J lost 2 bases. This CDR3 contains 15 residues. Per germline, CDR1 SGHNT and CDR2 YENEEA. CDR3 amino acids: CASSLLGTGQETQYF. The CDR3 nucleotides read TGTGCCAGCAGCTTACTCGGGACAGGACAAGAGACCCAGTACTTC.

Only a few counts were recorded for this clone. The chain combines TRBV30 with TRBJ2-7; TRBD1 might be the D (6 bases). The CDR3 sequence is 15 residues long. Between the trimmed V and J ends, which lost 3 bases and 0 bases, there was a span of 15 bases. Per the germline V gene, CDR1 is GTSNPN and CDR2 is SVGIG (reference sequence). This CDR3 is CAWSHRDLSSYEQYF. The CDR3 nucleotides are TGTGCCTGGAGCCACAGGGACCTTAGCTCCTACGAGCAGTACTTC.

This rearrangement joins TRBV19 to TRBJ2-4; 9 bases map to TRBD1. Unmatched junction bases numbered 13, after V lost 1 base and J lost 9 bases. Per germline, CDR1 LNHDA and CDR2 SQIVND (reference sequence). CDR3 length: 17 residues. CDR3 DNA sequence: TGTGCCAGTAGTATAGCCTGGGACAGGGAAGGTGAGGGCATTCAGTACTTC. As protein: CASSIAWDREGEGIQYF.

By sample share, this clone is medium-sized. The chain carries TRBV11-3 and TRBJ2-4; D is possibly TRBD1 (7 bases). V lost 0 bases and J 8 bases, leaving 23 bases between the germline ends. The CDR3 is 18 amino acids. Germline values: CDR1 SGHNT, CDR2 YENEEA. CDR3 sequence (DNA): TGTGCCAGCAGCTTAGAACTGGCCGGAGGGGGCGCCTCGGACATTCAGTACTTC. It yields the protein CASSLELAGGGASDIQYF.

The chain employs TRBV18 and TRBJ2-2; no clear D gene. Germline CDR1 is KGHSH and CDR2 is LQKENI. This CDR3 has 13 amino acids. Trimming removed 4 bases from V and 5 bases from J, with 8 bases in between. CDR3 nucleotides: TGTGCCAGCTCACTGGGATTTACCGGGGAGCTGTTTTTT. It specifies CASSLGFTGELFF.

In its sample, this clone was seen a few times. This chain links TRBV6-8 with TRBJ2-2, with TRBD2 identical over 8 bases. J was trimmed by 1 base and V by 4 bases; bases with no gene match: 2. The V gene's germline CDR1 is MNHGY and CDR2 SAAAGT. CDR3 length equals 15 residues. The CDR3 DNA is TGTGCCAGCAGTTCCGGGGGGGAGAACACCGGGGAGCTGTTTTTT. Amino acids: CASSSGGENTGELFF.

The genes are TRBV9 and TRBJ2-7; 8 bases are a match to TRBD1. Per the germline V gene, CDR1 is SGDLS and CDR2 is YYNGEE. V lost 0 bases to trimming and J lost 7 bases; unmatched junction nucleotides: 9. This CDR3 comprises 15 residues. For the CDR3, the DNA is TGTGCCAGCAGCGTAGTGGGGCAGGGGGCGGGAGAGCAGTACTTC. It yields the protein CASSVVGQGAGEQYF.

The rearrangement joins TRBV29-1 to TRBJ2-2; the D gene is possibly TRBD2 (5 bases). V dropped 7 bases and J dropped 7 bases, with 13 bases sitting between them. The CDR3 sequence is 12 residues long. The germline CDR1 and CDR2 sequences are SQVTM and ANQGSEA. The CDR3 here is CSAAREGGELFF. The CDR3 DNA reads as TGCAGCGCCGCACGTGAGGGCGGGGAGCTGTTTTTT.

This clone is classed as medium-sized (0.01 to 0.1%). The CDR3 nucleotides are TGTGCCAGCAGTTATGGGACAGGGGACAATCAGCCCCAGCATTTT. This translates into CASSYGTGDNQPQHF. The J gene is TRBJ1-5, the V gene TRBV6-8; 10 nucleotides match TRBD1. CDR3 size: 15 residues. Losses at the gene ends were 3 bases for V and 3 bases for J; bases not matched to a gene: 2. Germline assignment: CDR1 MNHGY and CDR2 SAAAGT.

The table lists this clone with a count of one. The V and J genes are TRBV30 and TRBJ2-3, with a tentative D call TRBD2 (7 bases). The V end was cut by 0 bases, the J end by 11 bases, with 18 bases between. This CDR3 spans 14 amino acids. Germline CDR1 is GTSNPN and CDR2 is SVGIG (reference sequence). CDR3 protein: CAWSVLAARGLQYF. The DNA of the CDR3 is TGTGCCTGGAGTGTCCTAGCGGCGAGGGGGTTGCAGTATTTT.

This clone rates as medium-sized. This chain links TRBV9 with TRBJ2-5; D is undetermined. V lost 0 bases, J lost 2 bases, and 11 bases lay in between. CDR3 length equals 15 residues. In germline, CDR1 is SGDLS, CDR2 YYNGEE. The DNA of the CDR3 is TGTGCCAGCAGCGTAGCTGGAGCAGGACAAGAGACCCAGTACTTC. Encoded protein: CASSVAGAGQETQYF.

This chain uses TRBV16 with TRBJ1-4; possibly TRBD1 for D (5 bases). The CDR3 loop spans 16 amino acids. V shed 4 bases and J shed 4 bases, with 16 bases lying between them. Germline V gene data show CDR1 as KGHSY and CDR2 as FQNENV. For the CDR3, the DNA is TGTGCCAGCAGCCGATATGCCGGGACCGGTAATGAAAAACTGTTTTTT. Its translation: CASSRYAGTGNEKLFF.

The rearrangement links TRBV11-3 to TRBJ2-7; TRBD2 agrees at 11 bases. The CDR3 is made up of 16 amino acids. Germline CDR1 reads SGHNT; CDR2 reads YENEEA. After removal of 5 bases from V and 6 bases from J, the junction contained 12 bases not matched to a gene. For the CDR3, the DNA is TGTGCCAGCAGCGCACGGACCGGGACTAGCGGCTCCGAGCAGTACTTC. Translated, it gives CASSARTGTSGSEQYF.

The chain recombines TRBV19 with TRBJ2-4; TRBD1 might be the D (6 bases). The V gene lost 3 bases and the J gene lost 11 bases, with 8 bases spanning the gap. The CDR3 has 11 residues. Germline assignment: CDR1 LNHDA and CDR2 SQIVND (reference sequence). DNA for the CDR3: TGTGCCAGTAGTATTACAGGGCTTCAGTACTTC. Its protein is CASSITGLQYF. The full variable domain, in which reference TRBV19 and TRBJ2-4 provide the parts outside the CDR3, is DGGITQSPKYLFRKEGQNVTLSCEQNLNHDAMYWYRQDPGQGLRLIYYSQIVNDFQKGDIAEGYSVSREKKESFPLTVTSAQKNPTAFYLCASSITGLQYFGAGTRLSVL.

The gene calls are TRBV30 and TRBJ2-5; D unclear. V shed 3 bases and J shed 5 bases, with 13 bases lying between them. The CDR3 extends over 13 amino acids. Germline assignment: CDR1 GTSNPN and CDR2 SVGIG (reference sequence). CDR3 residues: CAWSVRMGETQYF. Written as DNA, the CDR3 is TGTGCCTGGAGCGTACGGATGGGGGAGACCCAGTACTTC.